The rows below give T cell receptor beta chains drawn from one sample of a study of immune characterization of retroperitoneal liposarcoma. From the PCR reads, TCRdb called clonotypes with MiXCR, one entry per CDR3 protein. The data hold 8,500 or so distinct CDR3 sequences, with over 40% observed a single time. The material sequenced was tumor tissue. Receptors originate from a male donor with retroperitoneal liposarcoma. CDR3s include the opening cysteine and the closing phenylalanine or tryptophan.

cdr3_aa j_call v_call
CASSLGGIIGETQYF TRBJ2-5 TRBV11-3
CASSYRQGAEAFF TRBJ1-1 TRBV6-2/TRBV6-3
CAGGRGYGEQFF TRBJ2-1 TRBV6-1
CASSLAGTGRQETQYF TRBJ2-5 TRBV7-6
CASSLAHSPLHF TRBJ1-6 TRBV19
CASSFDEREPADTQYF TRBJ2-3 TRBV7-6
CASSYEGLGMETQFF TRBJ2-1 TRBV6-6
CASSGPGTSGSTDTQYF TRBJ2-3 TRBV6-1
CASSLASSSSYNEQFF TRBJ2-1 TRBV7-2
CASQGQGNTGELFF TRBJ2-2 TRBV12-3/TRBV12-4
CASSYRTGLSEQYF TRBJ2-5 TRBV6-9
CASRPGKAGGWFEQYF NA TRBV12-3/TRBV12-4
CASRGLAGETGYEQFF TRBJ2-1 TRBV6-6
CASSLPDRGGYEQYF NA TRBV6-2/TRBV6-3
CASRDQGTNEKLFF TRBJ1-4 TRBV6-1
CASSPPRWGEQFF TRBJ2-1 TRBV11-2
CASSGDSGGAETQYF TRBJ2-5 TRBV10-2
CASSFSGLAENTGELFF TRBJ2-2 TRBV11-3
CASSSGAQPQHF TRBJ1-5 TRBV7-8
CASTLTGGTSGANVLTF TRBJ2-6 TRBV6-1
CASSGETGSSDTQYF TRBJ2-3 TRBV6-1
CASSLDLVADPQDEQYF NA TRBV11-3
CASSLGSAGSQETQFF TRBJ2-1 TRBV7-2
CASSLYENTEAFF TRBJ1-1 TRBV7-2
CASSLEPTGQGNNEQYF NA TRBV7-2
CASSGSGVSSNEQFF NA TRBV6-2/TRBV6-3
CASSLTTKETQFF NA TRBV12-3/TRBV12-4
CASSFGGPQAEQYF TRBJ2-7 TRBV28
CASSSGHRYEQFF TRBJ2-1 TRBV11-3
CASSESIDGTRLYEQYF NA TRBV10-1
CASSLGGNSYNEQYF TRBJ2-4 TRBV12-3/TRBV12-4
CASSQDLSVDTQYF TRBJ2-3 TRBV4-1
CASSPGGLGYEQYF NA TRBV6-5
CASRFSGTSGNEQFF TRBJ2-1 TRBV6-1
CASSPLWGDEQFF NA TRBV10-2
CASSVVMGLDEQYF TRBJ2-5 TRBV6-1
CASSILAGGPLGTDTQYF TRBJ2-3 TRBV7-8